These T cell receptor beta chains were read from a single sample in a study of blood T cell repertoires in COVID-19. Assay used: immunoSEQ multiplex PCR; TCRdb lists only in-frame clones, some missing. The data hold tens of thousands of clones, with approximately 82% observed a single time. Sequencing was performed on peripheral blood. The receptor source for this set is a human donor in a cohort sampled during active COVID-19. Each CDR3 is given with its conserved first and last residue. Fields, in order: D gene, clone size, CDR3 length, V gene, J gene, CDR3 DNA, CDR3 protein. D genes are given only for firm matches. Size values are once, few and many counts, or a class for expanded clones, and some rows have none.

d_gene: TRBD1
abundance: .
len: 19
v_gene: TRBV7-7
j_gene: TRBJ2-7
CDR3nt: TGTGCCAGCAGCTTAGTTTGGTGTCCCTCCGGGACAGGGGGTTACGAGCAGTACTTC
CDR3aa: CASSLVWCPSGTGGYEQYF

d_gene: .
abundance: .
len: 14
v_gene: TRBV6-5
j_gene: TRBJ1-5
CDR3nt: TGTGCCAGCAACCGAGGTGGAAGCAATCAGCCCCAGCATTTT
CDR3aa: CASNRGGSNQPQHF

d_gene: TRBD2
abundance: .
len: 19
v_gene: TRBV7-8
j_gene: TRBJ2-1
CDR3nt: TGTGCCAGCAGCTTAAGGATCCAGCGGGGGCGCACCCACTACAATGAGCAGTTCTTC
CDR3aa: CASSLRIQRGRTHYNEQFF

d_gene: .
abundance: once
len: 14
v_gene: TRBV11-3
j_gene: TRBJ2-3
CDR3nt: TGTGCCAGCTCCCAAGGGGGGAGGGGAGATACGCAGTATTTT
CDR3aa: CASSQGGRGDTQYF

d_gene: .
abundance: .
len: 14
v_gene: TRBV7-2
j_gene: TRBJ1-2
CDR3nt: TGTGCCAGCAGATCAGACAGAACGATCTATGGCTACACCTTC
CDR3aa: CASRSDRTIYGYTF

d_gene: TRBD1
abundance: .
len: 11
v_gene: TRBV29-1
j_gene: TRBJ2-1
CDR3nt: TGCAGCGCGGGACAGGGGGGTGAGCAGTTCTTC
CDR3aa: CSAGQGGEQFF

d_gene: .
abundance: .
len: 14
v_gene: TRBV4-1
j_gene: TRBJ1-2
CDR3nt: TGCGCCAGCAGCCCGGGCCTGACGGCGGGAGGCTACACCTTC
CDR3aa: CASSPGLTAGGYTF

d_gene: TRBD1
abundance: .
len: 14
v_gene: TRBV5-8
j_gene: TRBJ2-7
CDR3nt: TGTGCCAGCACAACGGGACAGAGCTTCTACGAGCAGTACTTC
CDR3aa: CASTTGQSFYEQYF

d_gene: .
abundance: .
len: 16
v_gene: TRBV3-1/TRBV3-2
j_gene: TRBJ2-2
CDR3nt: TGTGCCAGCAGCCAAGTATCGGGGTTGAACACCGGGGAGCTGTTTTTT
CDR3aa: CASSQVSGLNTGELFF

d_gene: TRBD1
abundance: .
len: 14
v_gene: TRBV7-2
j_gene: TRBJ1-1
CDR3nt: TGTGCCAGCAGCCCGCGGACAGGGAGCCCTGAAGCTTTCTTT
CDR3aa: CASSPRTGSPEAFF

d_gene: .
abundance: .
len: 17
v_gene: TRBV4-1
j_gene: TRBJ1-4
CDR3nt: TGCGCCAGCAGCCAAGACCTCAAGGGGACCCGGGGGGGAAAACTGTTTTTT
CDR3aa: CASSQDLKGTRGGKLFF

d_gene: TRBD1
abundance: once
len: 16
v_gene: TRBV2
j_gene: TRBJ2-7
CDR3nt: TGTGCCAGCAATCGAGGACAGGGGCCGGGAGAGCGGGAGCAGTACTTC
CDR3aa: CASNRGQGPGEREQYF

d_gene: .
abundance: .
len: 15
v_gene: TRBV5-1
j_gene: TRBJ1-3
CDR3nt: TGCGCCAGCAGCTTGGGAGAGACATCTGGAAACACCATATATTTT
CDR3aa: CASSLGETSGNTIYF

d_gene: .
abundance: .
len: 15
v_gene: TRBV2
j_gene: TRBJ2-2
CDR3nt: TGTGCCAGCAGTGTGGAGGGGAGAGGAACCGGGGAGCTGTTTTTT
CDR3aa: CASSVEGRGTGELFF

d_gene: TRBD1
abundance: .
len: 19
v_gene: TRBV6-1
j_gene: TRBJ2-6
CDR3nt: TGTGCCAGCAGTAAAGACTCGACAGGGGGAAGCTCTGGGGCCAACGTCCTGACTTTC
CDR3aa: CASSKDSTGGSSGANVLTF

d_gene: .
abundance: once
len: 14
v_gene: TRBV19
j_gene: TRBJ1-4
CDR3nt: TGTGCCAGTACCTACAGAGCAACTAATGAAAAACTGTTTTTT
CDR3aa: CASTYRATNEKLFF

d_gene: .
abundance: .
len: 15
v_gene: TRBV5-4
j_gene: TRBJ2-1
CDR3nt: TGTGCCAGCAGCTTGCCGGGGAACGTGTACAATGAGCAGTTCTTC
CDR3aa: CASSLPGNVYNEQFF

d_gene: TRBD2
abundance: .
len: 16
v_gene: TRBV6-1
j_gene: TRBJ2-7
CDR3nt: TGTGCCAGCAGTGAATATGGCGGGAGGGCCACCTACGAGCAGTACTTC
CDR3aa: CASSEYGGRATYEQYF

d_gene: .
abundance: .
len: 16
v_gene: TRBV6-4
j_gene: TRBJ1-2
CDR3nt: TGTGCCAGCAGTGACTACCGACTGAGGCCTAACTATGGCTACACCTTC
CDR3aa: CASSDYRLRPNYGYTF

d_gene: TRBD1
abundance: .
len: 14
v_gene: TRBV5-1
j_gene: TRBJ1-5
CDR3nt: TGCGCCAGCAGCTTACTACAGGGGGGGCAGCCCCAGCATTTT
CDR3aa: CASSLLQGGQPQHF

d_gene: TRBD1
abundance: .
len: 16
v_gene: TRBV4-1
j_gene: TRBJ1-4
CDR3nt: TGCGCCAGCAGCCAAGGACAGGGGGCGTCTAATGAAAAACTGTTTTTT
CDR3aa: CASSQGQGASNEKLFF

d_gene: TRBD1
abundance: .
len: 17
v_gene: TRBV20-1
j_gene: TRBJ2-7
CDR3nt: TGCAGTGCTAGTTTCGGGGGCAGGGGGCTAGGGTACTACGAGCAGTACTTC
CDR3aa: CSASFGGRGLGYYEQYF

d_gene: TRBD2
abundance: .
len: 15
v_gene: TRBV3-1/TRBV3-2
j_gene: TRBJ2-2
CDR3nt: TGTGCCAGCAGCCAACACGGGGGGGGCACCGGGGAGCTGTTTTTT
CDR3aa: CASSQHGGGTGELFF

d_gene: .
abundance: .
len: 15
v_gene: TRBV5-6
j_gene: TRBJ2-3
CDR3nt: TGTGCCAGCAGCCGTAATCGGGGGTCCTTGGATACGCAGTATTTT
CDR3aa: CASSRNRGSLDTQYF

d_gene: TRBD1
abundance: .
len: 15
v_gene: TRBV5-1
j_gene: TRBJ2-1
CDR3nt: TGCGCCAGCAGCTTGGATGGGGACAGCTTTAGTGAGCAGTTCTTC
CDR3aa: CASSLDGDSFSEQFF

d_gene: .
abundance: .
len: 15
v_gene: TRBV7-8
j_gene: TRBJ2-5
CDR3nt: TGTGCCAGCAGCCGGAGAGGGGGGGTTCAAGAGACCCAGTACTTC
CDR3aa: CASSRRGGVQETQYF

d_gene: TRBD1
abundance: .
len: 15
v_gene: TRBV5-4
j_gene: TRBJ2-2
CDR3nt: TGTGCCAGCAGCACCCGGGACAGGTGGACCGGGGAGCTGTTTTTT
CDR3aa: CASSTRDRWTGELFF

d_gene: TRBD1
abundance: .
len: 14
v_gene: TRBV29-1
j_gene: TRBJ2-7
CDR3nt: TGCAGCGTTGTTTCGGCAGGGGGCTCCTACGAGCAGTACTTC
CDR3aa: CSVVSAGGSYEQYF

d_gene: .
abundance: few
len: 14
v_gene: TRBV18
j_gene: TRBJ2-7
CDR3nt: TGTGCCAGCTCACCAACAGAGATATCCTACGAGCAGTACTTC
CDR3aa: CASSPTEISYEQYF

d_gene: TRBD2
abundance: .
len: 16
v_gene: TRBV20-1
j_gene: TRBJ2-5
CDR3nt: TGCAGTGCTAGTGCGTTCCGGGAGGGCTCGGGAGAGACCCAGTACTTC
CDR3aa: CSASAFREGSGETQYF

d_gene: TRBD2
abundance: once
len: 15
v_gene: TRBV9
j_gene: TRBJ2-7
CDR3nt: TGTGCCAGCAGCGTAGGAAGCGGGGGGGCTGACGAGCAGTACTTC
CDR3aa: CASSVGSGGADEQYF

d_gene: TRBD1
abundance: once
len: 16
v_gene: TRBV10-1
j_gene: TRBJ2-2
CDR3nt: TGCGCCAGCAGTCCTGGGGGACAGGGGAGGATCGGGGAGCTGTTTTTT
CDR3aa: CASSPGGQGRIGELFF

d_gene: TRBD2
abundance: .
len: 14
v_gene: TRBV5-1
j_gene: TRBJ2-5
CDR3nt: TGCGCCAGCAGCTTAGCGGGGGCGGGAGAGACCCAGTACTTC
CDR3aa: CASSLAGAGETQYF

d_gene: TRBD2
abundance: once
len: 13
v_gene: TRBV6-6
j_gene: TRBJ2-3
CDR3nt: TGTGCCAGCAGTTACGTGCGGGGGGGCTTGCAGTATTTT
CDR3aa: CASSYVRGGLQYF

d_gene: .
abundance: .
len: 13
v_gene: TRBV6-2/TRBV6-3
j_gene: TRBJ1-4
CDR3nt: TGTGCCAGCAGTAAACTACAGGGTGAAAAACTGTTTTTT
CDR3aa: CASSKLQGEKLFF

d_gene: TRBD1
abundance: .
len: 17
v_gene: TRBV4-1
j_gene: TRBJ2-7
CDR3nt: TGCGCCAGCAGCCAAGTCAACCGGGACAGGGGCTCCTACGAGCAGTACTTC
CDR3aa: CASSQVNRDRGSYEQYF

d_gene: .
abundance: .
len: 15
v_gene: TRBV5-1
j_gene: TRBJ2-3
CDR3nt: TGCGCCAGCAGCTTGGTGGGGGGTAGCACAGATACGCAGTATTTT
CDR3aa: CASSLVGGSTDTQYF

d_gene: TRBD2
abundance: .
len: 17
v_gene: TRBV6-2/TRBV6-3
j_gene: TRBJ2-1
CDR3nt: TGTGCCAGCAGTTACTCCGGACTAGCAATCTCCTACAATGAGCAGTTCTTC
CDR3aa: CASSYSGLAISYNEQFF

d_gene: TRBD1
abundance: .
len: 15
v_gene: TRBV29-1
j_gene: TRBJ1-1
CDR3nt: TGCAGCGTTGAAGTGGGTTACAGGGGCGGGGATGAAGCTTTCTTT
CDR3aa: CSVEVGYRGGDEAFF

d_gene: TRBD1
abundance: .
len: 15
v_gene: TRBV27
j_gene: TRBJ2-7
CDR3nt: TGTGCCAGCAAGATAGGACAGGGTAAGTCCTACGAGCAGTACTTC
CDR3aa: CASKIGQGKSYEQYF

d_gene: .
abundance: few
len: 12
v_gene: TRBV9
j_gene: TRBJ2-1
CDR3nt: TGTGCCAGCAGCGTTAGAGGTGGTGAGCAGTTCTTC
CDR3aa: CASSVRGGEQFF

d_gene: TRBD1
abundance: .
len: 12
v_gene: TRBV29-1
j_gene: TRBJ1-1
CDR3nt: TGCAGCGCCCGACAGGGTAGGGCTGAAGCTTTCTTT
CDR3aa: CSARQGRAEAFF

d_gene: .
abundance: .
len: 13
v_gene: TRBV7-3
j_gene: TRBJ2-5
CDR3nt: TGTGCCAGCAGCTTCGGGCAGGGGGAGACCCAGTACTTC
CDR3aa: CASSFGQGETQYF

d_gene: TRBD2
abundance: few
len: 16
v_gene: TRBV11-2
j_gene: TRBJ2-1
CDR3nt: TGTGCCAGCAGAGCCGCCGGGACTAGCGGGAAAAATGAGCAGTTCTTC
CDR3aa: CASRAAGTSGKNEQFF

d_gene: TRBD1
abundance: few
len: 15
v_gene: TRBV11-2
j_gene: TRBJ2-7
CDR3nt: TGTGCCAGCAGGGGGACAGGGGGAAAAGTCTACGAGCAGTACTTC
CDR3aa: CASRGTGGKVYEQYF